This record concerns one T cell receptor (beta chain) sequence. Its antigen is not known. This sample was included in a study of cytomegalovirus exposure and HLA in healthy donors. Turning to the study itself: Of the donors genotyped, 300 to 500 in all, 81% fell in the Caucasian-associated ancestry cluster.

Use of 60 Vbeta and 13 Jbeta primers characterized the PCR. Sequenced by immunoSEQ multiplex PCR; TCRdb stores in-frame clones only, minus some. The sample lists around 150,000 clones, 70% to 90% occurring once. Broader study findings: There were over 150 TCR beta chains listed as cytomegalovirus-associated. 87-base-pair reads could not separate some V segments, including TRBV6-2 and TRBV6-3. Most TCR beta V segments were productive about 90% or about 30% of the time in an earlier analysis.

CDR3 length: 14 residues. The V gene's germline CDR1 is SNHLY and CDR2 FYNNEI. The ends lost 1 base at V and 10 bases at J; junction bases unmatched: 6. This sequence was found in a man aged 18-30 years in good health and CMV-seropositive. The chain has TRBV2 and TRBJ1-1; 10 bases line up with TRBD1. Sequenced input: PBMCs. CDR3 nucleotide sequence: TGTGCCAGCAGTGAAGAGGGACAGGGGATGGGAGCTTTCTTT. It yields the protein CASSEEGQGMGAFF.